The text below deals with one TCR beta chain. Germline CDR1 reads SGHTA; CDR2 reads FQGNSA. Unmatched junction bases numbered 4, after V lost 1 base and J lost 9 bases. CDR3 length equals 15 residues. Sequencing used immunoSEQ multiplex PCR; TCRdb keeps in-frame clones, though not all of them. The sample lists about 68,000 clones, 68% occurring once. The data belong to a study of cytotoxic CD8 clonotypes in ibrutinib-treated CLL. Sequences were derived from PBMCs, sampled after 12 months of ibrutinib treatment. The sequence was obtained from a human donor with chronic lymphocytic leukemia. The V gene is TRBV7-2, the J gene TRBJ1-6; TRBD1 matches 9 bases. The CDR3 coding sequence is TGTGCCAGCAGCTTAGAAGGGACAGGGATTTCACCCCTCCACTTT. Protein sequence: CASSLEGTGISPLHF. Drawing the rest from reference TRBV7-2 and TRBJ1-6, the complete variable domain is GAGVSQSPSNKVTEKGKDVELRCDPISGHTALYWYRQSLGQGLEFLIYFQGNSAPDKSGLPSDRFSAERTGGSVSTLTIQRTQQEDSAVYLCASSLEGTGISPLHFGNGTRLTVT.